The entry below gives a single T cell receptor beta chain sequence along with its context. Its antigen is currently unknown. These data come from a study of CD8 T cells in ankylosing spondylitis. The study's findings and limits: Enrichment of disease-linked clones was reportedly significant in matched ankylosing spondylitis synovial fluid. Disease-linked clones were CD8+ and relatively rare in peripheral blood.

TCR beta libraries were made by quantitative 5'-RACE with molecular barcodes. MiXCR, run by TCRdb on the 5' RACE reads, gives a single entry per CDR3 protein. The sample yields under 200,000 distinct CDR3 sequences, approximately 9.9% seen once. Per germline, CDR1 MNHEY and CDR2 SVGEGT. The CDR3 contains 17 residues. Trimming removed 0 bases at V and 2 bases at J, with 14 bases between. The sequenced sample was blood, either unsorted or a sorted T cell fraction (not recorded which). This TCR came from a female donor with ankylosing spondylitis or in good health (not recorded which). The chain is built from TRBV6-2 or TRBV6-3 and TRBJ2-1; D is ambiguous. CDR3 DNA: TGTGCCAGCAGTTACTCGAGGACGCTGGGTGCCTACAATGAGCAGTTCTTC. It specifies CASSYSRTLGAYNEQFF.